This passage covers 13 T cell receptor beta chains from one sample sequenced in a study of CD8 T cells in ankylosing spondylitis. TCRdb reprocessed the 5' RACE reads via MiXCR and lists one record per CDR3 protein. This table has 270,000 or so distinct CDR3 sequences, more than 15% appearing once. Sequenced sample: blood, either unsorted or a sorted T cell fraction (not recorded which). The receptor source for this set is a male donor with ankylosing spondylitis or in good health (not recorded which).

This clonotype was detected many times. V and J are TRBV12-5 and TRBJ2-7; no definite D call. The CDR3 is 14 residues long. Per the germline V gene, CDR1 is LGHNT and CDR2 is FRNRAP. V shed 0 bases and J shed 2 bases, with 8 bases lying between them. The CDR3 nucleotides are TGTGCTAGTGGTTTGGTAGCCCGCACCTACGAGCAGTACTTC. This translates into CASGLVARTYEQYF.

In its sample, this clonotype was seen a few times. The rearrangement joins TRBV7-9 to TRBJ2-1; D perhaps matches TRBD2 (5 bases). From germline, CDR1 is SEHNR and CDR2 FQNEAQ (reference sequence). The length of the CDR3 is 15 residues. The V end was cut by 5 bases, the J end by 1 base, with 12 bases between. DNA of the CDR3: TGTGCCAGCAGCGAACCCCGGGAATCCTACAATGAGCAGTTCTTC. Its protein is CASSEPRESYNEQFF.

This clonotype was observed a few times. The rearrangement links TRBV7-8 to TRBJ2-5; either TRBD1 or TRBD2 may supply D (5 bases each). The CDR3 has 17 residues. Germline loops: CDR1 SGHVS, CDR2 FQNEAQ. Trimming took off 5 bases at V and 5 bases at J, with 24 bases between the two ends. The CDR3 sequence is CASSPEVGEGAIETQYF. In DNA form, the CDR3 reads TGTGCCAGCAGCCCCGAGGTGGGGGAAGGCGCTATCGAGACCCAGTACTTC.

The chain uses TRBV20-1 and TRBJ2-7; either TRBD1 or TRBD2 may fit D (6 bases each). CDR3 length equals 15 residues. Germline lookup yields CDR1 DFQATT and CDR2 SNEGSKA (reference sequence). V lost 7 bases and J 1 base, leaving 20 bases between the germline ends. The CDR3 protein is CSGGARQRGSYEQYF. CDR3 nucleotides: TGCAGTGGGGGGGCCCGACAGCGAGGGTCCTACGAGCAGTACTTC.

Many counts were recorded for this clonotype. The rearrangement links TRBV4-3 to TRBJ2-2; D might be TRBD1 or TRBD2, each matching 5 bases. The V gene's germline CDR1 is LGHNA and CDR2 YSLEER. V was trimmed by 0 bases and J by 2 bases, leaving 13 bases between them. There are 17 residues in the CDR3. The CDR3 here is CASSQDSAGRNTGELFF. The CDR3 nucleotides are TGCGCCAGCAGCCAAGATTCGGCAGGGAGAAACACCGGGGAGCTGTTTTTT.

This clonotype was counted ten times or more. The V and J genes are TRBV7-9 and TRBJ2-7; 7 bases are shared with TRBD1. Trimming removed 4 bases from V and 4 bases from J; junction bases left unmatched: 7. Germline V gene lookup returns CDR1 SEHNR and CDR2 FQNEAQ (reference sequence). The CDR3 is made up of 14 amino acids. CDR3: CASSSRQGGYEQYF. The CDR3 DNA sequence: TGTGCCAGCAGCTCACGACAGGGCGGGTACGAGCAGTACTTC.

In its sample, this clonotype was seen many times. This chain links TRBV27 with TRBJ1-5, with D tentatively TRBD1 (6 bases). V lost 7 bases and J 4 bases, leaving 11 bases between the germline ends. The CDR3 consists of 13 residues. The germline gives CDR1 MNHEY, CDR2 SMNVEV (reference sequence). The CDR3: CASTTGLNQPQHF. CDR3 in DNA: TGTGCCAGCACAACAGGGCTGAATCAGCCCCAGCATTTT.

The chain employs TRBV6-5 and TRBJ2-1, with 12 bases lining up with TRBD2. V was clipped by 0 bases and J by 6 bases; unmatched bases: 3. This CDR3 is built from 16 residues. The V gene's germline CDR1 is MNHEY and CDR2 SVGAGI. Written as DNA, the CDR3 is TGTGCCAGCAGTTACTCGACTAGCGGGAGATTCAATGAGCAGTTCTTC. Its protein is CASSYSTSGRFNEQFF.

This clonotype was observed a handful of times. The gene calls are TRBV20-1 and TRBJ2-7, with D unresolved. CDR3 length equals 9 residues. Germline values: CDR1 DFQATT, CDR2 SNEGSKA (reference sequence). Trimming took off 6 bases at V and 4 bases at J, with 4 bases between the two ends. The CDR3 here is CSAGYEQYF. CDR3 DNA: TGCAGTGCAGGGTACGAGCAGTACTTC.

This clonotype was counted between two and nine times. This CDR3 reads CSVEMAGVQETQYF. The CDR3 DNA reads TGCAGCGTTGAGATGGCGGGAGTCCAAGAGACCCAGTACTTC. The chain employs TRBV29-1 and TRBJ2-5; 7 bases map to TRBD2. The CDR3 covers 14 residues. V was clipped by 3 bases and J by 1 base; unmatched bases: 5. Germline assignment: CDR1 SQVTM and CDR2 ANQGSEA. Supplemented by reference TRBV29-1 and TRBJ2-5, the full variable domain reads SAVISQKPSRDICQRGTSLTIQCQVDSQVTMMFWYRQQPGQSLTLIATANQGSEATYESGFVIDKFPISRPNLTFSTLTVSNMSPEDSSIYLCSVEMAGVQETQYFGPGTRLLVL.

This clonotype showed up many times. CDR3 sequence (DNA): TGTGCCAGCAGCCCCGAGGGGGTCTCTGGAAACACCATATATTTT. It encodes CASSPEGVSGNTIYF. V gene TRBV2 combines with J gene TRBJ1-3, with TRBD1 as a possible D gene (6 bases). Per the germline V gene, CDR1 is SNHLY and CDR2 is FYNNEI. V shed 6 bases and J shed 0 bases, with 12 bases lying between them. This CDR3 is built from 15 residues. The full variable domain, completed using reference TRBV2 and TRBJ1-3, is EPEVTQTPSHQVTQMGQEVILRCVPISNHLYFYWYRQILGQKVEFLVSFYNNEISEKSEIFDDQFSVERPDGSNFTLKIRSTKLEDSAMYFCASSPEGVSGNTIYFGEGSWLTVV.

This clonotype was picked up a small number of times. The chain recombines TRBV7-2 with TRBJ2-7; TRBD2 aligns across 9 bases. The V segment lost 2 bases and the J segment 2 bases; nucleotides outside the gene matches: 4. CDR1 is SGHTA, CDR2 FQGNSA, per germline. This CDR3 is 15 amino acids long. The CDR3 DNA reads as TGTGCCAGCAGCTTATGGTCTAGCGGGGCCTACGAGCAGTACTTC. Translation gives CASSLWSSGAYEQYF.

This clonotype was seen a handful of times. The V call is TRBV18, the J call TRBJ2-6; either TRBD1 or TRBD2 may fit D (5 bases each). V was pared by 1 base and J by 0 bases, with 19 bases between. The CDR3 is made up of 20 amino acids. Germline values: CDR1 KGHSH, CDR2 LQKENI. The CDR3: CASSPLGWGTDYSGANVLTF. The CDR3 DNA follows: TGTGCCAGCTCACCACTGGGATGGGGGACCGATTACTCTGGGGCCAACGTCCTGACTTTC. Using reference TRBV18 and TRBJ2-6 for the parts outside the CDR3, the full variable domain is NAGVMQNPRHLVRRRGQEARLRCSPMKGHSHVYWYRQLPEEGLKFMVYLQKENIIDESGMPKERFSAEFPKEGPSILRIQQVVRGDSAAYFCASSPLGWGTDYSGANVLTFGAGSRLTVL.